Shown below are 12 T cell receptor beta chains from a single sample sequenced in a study of blood T cell repertoires in COVID-19. TCRdb's copy holds only in-frame clones and misses some; the assay was immunoSEQ multiplex PCR. The table records roughly 250,000 clones, 75% to 95% of them present only once. The sample was PBMCs or T cells enriched from blood (not recorded which). These receptors were obtained from a woman aged 18 to 35 who had recovered from COVID-19.

J is TRBJ2-7 and V is TRBV5-5, with 13 bases lining up with TRBD2. V dropped 3 bases and J dropped 2; count of bases not matched to a gene: 5. The germline V gene has CDR1 SGHKS and CDR2 YYEKEE (reference sequence). The CDR3 sequence is 16 residues long. The chain's CDR3 is CASSSMGLAGTYEQYF. In nucleotides, the CDR3 is TGTGCCAGCAGCTCGATGGGACTAGCGGGAACCTACGAGCAGTACTTC.

This chain joins TRBV7-8 and TRBJ1-2; tentative D call: TRBD1 (5 bases). Germline V CDR1 and CDR2: SGHVS, FQNEAQ. The CDR3 is 17 residues long. V dropped 5 bases and J dropped 2 bases, with 21 bases sitting between them. Here the CDR3 DNA reads TGTGCCAGCAGCCCGAGTAGAGGAGGGGCCCGCAACTATGGCTACACCTTC. This encodes CASSPSRGGARNYGYTF.

There are a few counts of this clone. The chain recombines TRBV7-8 with TRBJ1-2, with D maybe TRBD1 (5 bases). Germline CDR1 is SGHVS and CDR2 is FQNEAQ. Trimming removed 3 bases from V and 3 bases from J, with 8 bases in between. The CDR3 runs to 13 residues. The CDR3 loop reads CASSFDSYYGYTF. CDR3 in DNA: TGTGCCAGCAGCTTCGACAGCTACTATGGCTACACCTTC.

This clone was seen only once. V is TRBV28 and J is TRBJ1-1; D is unclear. In germline, CDR1 is MDHEN, CDR2 SYDVKM. The CDR3 has 15 residues. V was cut by 5 bases and J by 0 bases, with 13 bases left in between. This chain's CDR3 is CASSGPLELNTEAFF. The CDR3 DNA is TGTGCCAGCAGTGGTCCATTAGAACTGAACACTGAAGCTTTCTTT.

The chain has TRBV7-9 and TRBJ1-6; D unresolved. The CDR3 totals 16 residues. V lost 3 bases and J 6 bases, leaving 15 bases between the germline ends. CDR1 SEHNR and CDR2 FQNEAQ come from the germline V gene (reference sequence). The CDR3 spells CASSFQAPGPNSPLHF. The CDR3 DNA follows: TGTGCCAGCAGCTTCCAGGCTCCCGGCCCTAATTCACCCCTCCACTTT.

This clone was observed a few times. The CDR3 loop reads CASRKTGADYGYTF. The CDR3 coding sequence is TGTGCCAGCAGAAAAACAGGGGCGGACTATGGCTACACCTTC. V gene TRBV27 combines with J gene TRBJ1-2, with TRBD1 matching 7 bases. J was trimmed by 3 bases and V by 6 bases; bases with no gene match: 7. CDR3 length: 14 residues. Germline V gene lookup returns CDR1 MNHEY and CDR2 SMNVEV (reference sequence).

The rearrangement joins TRBV3-1 (or the pseudogene TRBV3-2) to TRBJ1-4, with a tentative D call TRBD1 (6 bases). In germline, CDR1 is LGHDT, CDR2 YNNKEL (reference sequence). This CDR3 contains 16 residues. The V gene lost 3 bases and the J gene lost 5 bases, with 16 bases spanning the gap. DNA of the CDR3: TGTGCCAGCAGCCAGAGCCCTGGGACACCAAATGAAAAACTGTTTTTT. Encoded protein: CASSQSPGTPNEKLFF.

Notes on this clone: Other DNA sequences of this sample code for an identical CDR3. This sequence joins TRBV9 and TRBJ1-2; 7 nucleotides match TRBD1. V lost 0 bases and J lost 7; bases outside the gene matches: 3. The CDR3 contains 13 residues. Germline values: CDR1 SGDLS, CDR2 YYNGEE. The CDR3 nucleotides are TGTGCCAGCAGCGTAGCTACAGGGGCTGGCTACACCTTC. Translated: CASSVATGAGYTF.

The V call is TRBV7-3, the J call TRBJ2-1; no firm D call. The V and J ends lost 0 bases and 8 bases respectively, with 11 bases between them. This CDR3 spans 14 amino acids. CDR1 is SGHTA and CDR2 is FQGTGA in the germline V gene. CDR3 nucleotide sequence: TGTGCCAGCAGCTTAACTGCTACCGATGATGAGCAGTTCTTC. Translation gives CASSLTATDDEQFF. Variable domain in full (rest from reference TRBV7-3 and TRBJ2-1): GAGVSQTPSNKVTEKGKYVELRCDPISGHTALYWYRQSLGQGPEFLIYFQGTGAADDSGLPNDRFFAVRPEGSVSTLKIQRTERGDSAVYLCASSLTATDDEQFFGPGTRLTVL.

This chain joins TRBV2 and TRBJ2-1; 11 nucleotides line up with TRBD2. There are 16 residues in the CDR3. Germline CDR1 reads SNHLY; CDR2 reads FYNNEI. V lost 6 bases to trimming and J lost 2 bases; unmatched junction nucleotides: 6. The chain's CDR3 is CASRRQLAGAYNEQFF. The CDR3 region has the DNA TGTGCCAGCAGGCGCCAACTAGCGGGGGCCTACAATGAGCAGTTCTTC.

The CDR3 region is CASSPRDEGTQYF. The CDR3 nucleotides are TGTGCCAGCTCACCACGTGACGAGGGAACCCAGTACTTC. V usage is TRBV18 and J usage is TRBJ2-5; a weak D match, TRBD2 (5 bases). The CDR3 runs 13 residues. Trimming cost V 1 base and J 8 bases, with 11 bases left between them. Germline values: CDR1 KGHSH, CDR2 LQKENI.

This sequence joins TRBV28 and TRBJ1-5, with a tentative D call TRBD1 (5 bases). CDR1 is MDHEN and CDR2 is SYDVKM in the germline V gene. The CDR3 is made up of 14 amino acids. Trimming shortened V by 4 bases and J by 4 bases, and 11 bases separated the two germline ends. The CDR3 DNA reads TGTGCCAGCAGTTCCAGGGTCCCGAATCAGCCCCAGCATTTT. It codes for CASSSRVPNQPQHF.